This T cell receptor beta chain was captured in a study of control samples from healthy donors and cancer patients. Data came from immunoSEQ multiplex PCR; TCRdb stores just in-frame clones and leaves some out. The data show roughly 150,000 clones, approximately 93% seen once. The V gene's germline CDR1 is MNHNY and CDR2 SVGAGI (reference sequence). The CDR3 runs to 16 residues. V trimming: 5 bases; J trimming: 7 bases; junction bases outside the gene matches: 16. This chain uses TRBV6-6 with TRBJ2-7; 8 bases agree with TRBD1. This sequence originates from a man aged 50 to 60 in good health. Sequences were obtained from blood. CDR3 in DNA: TGTGCCAGCAGTCCAGGGGGCGGAGGGTCTACGGGGGAGCAGTACTTC. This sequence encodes CASSPGGGGSTGEQYF.